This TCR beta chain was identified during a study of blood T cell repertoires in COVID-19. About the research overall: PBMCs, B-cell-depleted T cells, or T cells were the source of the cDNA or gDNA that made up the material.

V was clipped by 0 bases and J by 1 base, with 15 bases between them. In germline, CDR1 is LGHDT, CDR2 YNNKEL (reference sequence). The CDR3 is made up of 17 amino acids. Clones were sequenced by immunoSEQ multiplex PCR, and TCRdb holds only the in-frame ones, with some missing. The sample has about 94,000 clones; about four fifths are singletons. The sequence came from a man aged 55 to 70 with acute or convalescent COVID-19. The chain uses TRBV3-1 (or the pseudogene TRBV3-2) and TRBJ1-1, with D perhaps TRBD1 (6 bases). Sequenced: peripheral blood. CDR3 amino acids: CASSQELERTENTEAFF. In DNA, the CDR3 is TGTGCCAGCAGCCAAGAGCTTGAGAGGACAGAGAACACTGAAGCTTTCTTT.